The T cell receptor (beta chain) under discussion was sequenced for a study of shared clonotypes between healthy human individuals. For the study at large: Three plates were used per donor for CD4 naive, three for CD4 memory, two for CD8 naive and one for CD8 memory.

Trimming shortened V by 6 bases and J by 0 bases, and 18 bases separated the two germline ends. There are 17 residues in the CDR3. CDR1 is MDHEN and CDR2 is SYDVKM in the germline V gene. General study points: Generally, estimated richness proved larger in naive subsets than it did in memory subsets. Of the naive CD4 clonotypes, approximately 5% were shared across a few donors.

In the original workflow: ImmunoSEQ output lacked quality scores and full-length reads, limiting matched filtering. Sequenced by immunoSEQ multiplex PCR; TCRdb stores in-frame clones only, minus some. V and J calls and clone size are those listed in that table; D and trimming were worked out from the DNA. In the table there are about 1.1 million clones, around 78% of which are singletons. Comment on this clone: The antigen is unknown.

Sequenced sample: memory CD4+ T cells from PBMCs. Subset noted: CD45RA-negative fraction. The gene calls are TRBV28 and TRBJ1-3, with D possibly being TRBD1 (6 bases). The sequence was collected from a man between 18 and 29 years old in good health. Some clones in this sample may be carry-over from other donors' samples. CDR3 sequence (DNA): TGTGCCAGCAGCCAACAACAGGGAGTCGGCTCTGGAAACACCATATATTTT. Encoded protein: CASSQQQGVGSGNTIYF.